This T cell receptor (beta chain) was sequenced for a study of blood T cell repertoires in COVID-19. Study background: From T cells, B-cell-depleted T cells, or PBMCs came the material, which was cDNA or gDNA.

In the source study's methods: For nucleated cells, counts were estimated from reference gene primer amplification. TCRdb's table, derived via immunoSEQ multiplex PCR, lists solely in-frame clones and lacks some. The V and J calls and clone size come from that table; D and trimming were worked out from the DNA. The table records tens of thousands of clones, roughly 90% of them present only once. There are 18 residues in the CDR3. Trimming stripped 3 bases from V and 0 bases from J, with 20 bases between. Germline CDR1 LNHDA, CDR2 SQIVND (reference sequence). V is TRBV19 and J is TRBJ1-1; D possibly corresponds to TRBD1 (5 bases). This sequence originates from a human donor in a cohort sampled during active COVID-19. Sequences were obtained from peripheral blood. CDR3 loop: CASSIAQGSDVVNTEAFF. DNA for the CDR3: TGTGCCAGTAGTATTGCTCAGGGCTCTGATGTGGTGAACACTGAAGCTTTCTTT.